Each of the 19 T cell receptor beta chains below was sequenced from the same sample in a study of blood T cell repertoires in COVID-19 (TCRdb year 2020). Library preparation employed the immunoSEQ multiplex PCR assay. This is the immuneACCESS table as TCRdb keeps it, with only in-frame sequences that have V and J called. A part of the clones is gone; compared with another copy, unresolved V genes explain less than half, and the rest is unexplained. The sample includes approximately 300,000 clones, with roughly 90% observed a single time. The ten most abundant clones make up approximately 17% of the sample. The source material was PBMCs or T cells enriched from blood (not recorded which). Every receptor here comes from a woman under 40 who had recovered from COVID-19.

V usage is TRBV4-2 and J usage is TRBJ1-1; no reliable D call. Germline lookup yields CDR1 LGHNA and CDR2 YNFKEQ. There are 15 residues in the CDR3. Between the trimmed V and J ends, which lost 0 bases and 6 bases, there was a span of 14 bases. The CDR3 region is CASSQEKGVASEAFF. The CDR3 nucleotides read TGTGCCAGCAGCCAAGAAAAGGGAGTAGCATCTGAAGCTTTCTTT.

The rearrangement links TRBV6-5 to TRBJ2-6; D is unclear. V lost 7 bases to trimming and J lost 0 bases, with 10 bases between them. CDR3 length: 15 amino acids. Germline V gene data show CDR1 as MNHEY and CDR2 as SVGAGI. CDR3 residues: CASTPHSSGANVLTF. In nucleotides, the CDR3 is TGTGCCAGCACCCCTCACAGCTCTGGGGCCAACGTCCTGACTTTC.

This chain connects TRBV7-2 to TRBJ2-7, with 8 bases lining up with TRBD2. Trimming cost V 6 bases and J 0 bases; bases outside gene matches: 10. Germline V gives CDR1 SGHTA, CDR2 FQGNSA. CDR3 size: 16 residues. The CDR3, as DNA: TGTGCCAGCAGTCGGTATAGCGGGACCCGCTCCTACGAGCAGTACTTC. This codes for CASSRYSGTRSYEQYF.

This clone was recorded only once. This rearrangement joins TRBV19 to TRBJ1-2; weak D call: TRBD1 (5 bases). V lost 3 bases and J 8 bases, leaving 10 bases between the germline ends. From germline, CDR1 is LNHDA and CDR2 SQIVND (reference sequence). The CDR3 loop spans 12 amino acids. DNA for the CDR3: TGTGCCAGTAGTATTGACAGTAGGGGCTACACCTTC. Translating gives CASSIDSRGYTF.

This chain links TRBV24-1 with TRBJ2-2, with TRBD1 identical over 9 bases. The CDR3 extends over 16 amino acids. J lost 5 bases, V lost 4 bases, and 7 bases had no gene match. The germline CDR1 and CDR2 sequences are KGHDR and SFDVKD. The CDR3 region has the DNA TGTGCCACCAGTGACCCGGGACAGGGTATGACCGGGGAGCTGTTTTTT. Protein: CATSDPGQGMTGELFF.

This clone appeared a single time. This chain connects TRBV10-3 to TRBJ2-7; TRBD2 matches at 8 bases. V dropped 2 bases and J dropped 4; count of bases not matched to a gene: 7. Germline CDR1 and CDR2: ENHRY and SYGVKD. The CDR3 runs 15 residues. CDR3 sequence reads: CAISEGAGGGYEQYF. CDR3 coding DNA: TGTGCCATCAGTGAGGGCGCGGGAGGAGGGTACGAGCAGTACTTC.

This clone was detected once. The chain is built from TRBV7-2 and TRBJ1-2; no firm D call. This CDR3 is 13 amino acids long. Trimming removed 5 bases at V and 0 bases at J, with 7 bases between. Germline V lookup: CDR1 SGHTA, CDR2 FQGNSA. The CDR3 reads CASSAGSNYGYTF. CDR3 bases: TGTGCCAGCAGCGCAGGTTCTAACTATGGCTACACCTTC.

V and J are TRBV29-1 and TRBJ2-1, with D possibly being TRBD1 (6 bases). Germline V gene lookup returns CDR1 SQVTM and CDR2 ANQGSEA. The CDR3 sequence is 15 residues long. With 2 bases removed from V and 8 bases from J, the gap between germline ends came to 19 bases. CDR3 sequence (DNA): TGCAGCGTTGAATTATTCCAGGGGACGAGGGATGAGCAGTTCTTC. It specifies CSVELFQGTRDEQFF.

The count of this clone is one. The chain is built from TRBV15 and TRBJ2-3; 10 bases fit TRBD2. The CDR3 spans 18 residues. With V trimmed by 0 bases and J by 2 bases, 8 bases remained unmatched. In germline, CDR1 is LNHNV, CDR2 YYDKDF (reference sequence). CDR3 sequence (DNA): TGTGCCACCAGCAGAGACCCCCCTAGCGGGAGCCTCACAGATACGCAGTATTTT. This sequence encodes CATSRDPPSGSLTDTQYF.

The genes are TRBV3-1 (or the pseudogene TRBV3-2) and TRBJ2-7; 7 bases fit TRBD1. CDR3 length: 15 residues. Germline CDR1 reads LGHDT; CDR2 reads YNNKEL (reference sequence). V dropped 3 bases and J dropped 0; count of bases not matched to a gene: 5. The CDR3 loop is CASSHRGQSSYEQYF. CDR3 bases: TGTGCCAGCAGCCACCGGGGACAGAGCTCCTACGAGCAGTACTTC.

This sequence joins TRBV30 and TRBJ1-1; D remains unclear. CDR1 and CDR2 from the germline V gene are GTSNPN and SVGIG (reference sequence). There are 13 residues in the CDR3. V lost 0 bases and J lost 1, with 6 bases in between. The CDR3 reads CAWSVEGNTEAFF. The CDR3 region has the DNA TGTGCCTGGAGTGTAGAGGGGAACACTGAAGCTTTCTTT.

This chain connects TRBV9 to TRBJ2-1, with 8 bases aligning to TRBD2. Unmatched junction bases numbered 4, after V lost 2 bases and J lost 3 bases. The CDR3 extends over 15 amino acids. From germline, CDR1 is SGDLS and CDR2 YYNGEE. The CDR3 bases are TGTGCCAGCAGCGTGGTTAGCGGGAACTACAATGAGCAGTTCTTC. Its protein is CASSVVSGNYNEQFF.

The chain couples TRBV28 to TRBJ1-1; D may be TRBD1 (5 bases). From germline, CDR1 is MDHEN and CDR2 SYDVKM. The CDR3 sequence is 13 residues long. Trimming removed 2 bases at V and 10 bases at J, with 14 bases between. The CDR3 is CASSLGTGVGAFF. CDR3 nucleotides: TGTGCCAGCAGTTTAGGGACGGGGGTTGGAGCTTTCTTT.

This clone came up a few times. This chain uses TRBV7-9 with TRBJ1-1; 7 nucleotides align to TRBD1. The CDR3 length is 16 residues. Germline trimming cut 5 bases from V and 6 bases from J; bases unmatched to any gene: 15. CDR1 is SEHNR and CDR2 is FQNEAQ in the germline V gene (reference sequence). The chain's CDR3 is CASSMGQLTTYPEAFF. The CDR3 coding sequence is TGTGCCAGCAGCATGGGACAGCTAACTACTTACCCTGAAGCTTTCTTT. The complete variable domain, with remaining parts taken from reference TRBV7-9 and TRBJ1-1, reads DTGVSQNPRHKITKRGQNVTFRCDPISEHNRLYWYRQTLGQGPEFLTYFQNEAQLEKSRLLSDRFSAERPKGSFSTLEIQRTEQGDSAMYLCASSMGQLTTYPEAFFGQGTRLTVV.

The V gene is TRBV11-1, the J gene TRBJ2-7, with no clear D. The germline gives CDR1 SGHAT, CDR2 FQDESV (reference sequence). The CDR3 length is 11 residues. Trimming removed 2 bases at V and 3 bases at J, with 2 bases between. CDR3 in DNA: TGTGCCAGCAGCTTACGCTACGAGCAGTACTTC. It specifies CASSLRYEQYF.

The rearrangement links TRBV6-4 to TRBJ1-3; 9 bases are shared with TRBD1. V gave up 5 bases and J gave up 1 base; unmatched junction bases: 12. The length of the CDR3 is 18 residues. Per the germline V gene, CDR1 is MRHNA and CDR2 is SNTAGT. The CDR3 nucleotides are TGTGCCAGCAGTAAACATGCGGGACAGGGATTATCTGGAAACACCATATATTTT. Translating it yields CASSKHAGQGLSGNTIYF.

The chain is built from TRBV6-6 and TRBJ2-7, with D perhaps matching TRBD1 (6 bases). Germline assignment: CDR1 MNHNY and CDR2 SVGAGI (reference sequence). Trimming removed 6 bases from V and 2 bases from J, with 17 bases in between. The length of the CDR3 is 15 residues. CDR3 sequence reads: CASSPTRPGAYEQYF. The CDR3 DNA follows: TGTGCCAGCAGCCCAACGCGACCAGGGGCCTACGAGCAGTACTTC.

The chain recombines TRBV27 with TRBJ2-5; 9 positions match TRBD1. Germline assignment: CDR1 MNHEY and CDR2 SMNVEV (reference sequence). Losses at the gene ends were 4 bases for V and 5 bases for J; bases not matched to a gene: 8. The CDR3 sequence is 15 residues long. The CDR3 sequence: CASSSTDRGWETQYF. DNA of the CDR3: TGTGCCAGCAGTTCTACGGACAGGGGTTGGGAGACCCAGTACTTC.

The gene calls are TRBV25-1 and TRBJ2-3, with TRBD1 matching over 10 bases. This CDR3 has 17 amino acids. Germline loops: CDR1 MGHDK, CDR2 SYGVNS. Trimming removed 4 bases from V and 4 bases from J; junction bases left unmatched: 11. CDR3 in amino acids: CASSVPPGQGSPDTQYF. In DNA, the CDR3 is TGTGCCAGCAGTGTGCCCCCGGGACAGGGGTCCCCAGATACGCAGTATTTT.